The sequence of this TCR beta chain was determined in a study of identical twins. Study findings and constraints: There was an excess of low generation probability in the out-of-frame alpha sequences that twins shared. Cross-sectional statistical analysis, not tracking of the same donors, underpinned the conclusions. The abundant beta clonotypes from cord blood had fewer insertions, and memory repertoires had none of this.

Each donor (without exception) was a healthy Caucasian. Germline values: CDR1 SGHRS, CDR2 YFSETQ. This CDR3 comprises 14 residues. Trimming left V 3 bases short and J 6 bases short, with 12 bases between. This clonotype was detected many times. The antigen is undetermined. TCRdb recomputed calls from the 5' RACE reads with MiXCR, one row per CDR3 protein. The sample shows about 900,000 distinct CDR3 sequences, approximately 13% of them seen only once. In addition, the sample was reused for a study of yellow fever vaccine responses in identical twins.

Source material: PBMCs. The sequence was obtained from a woman between 18 and 29 years old in good health. The chain uses TRBV5-1 and TRBJ1-4; D is uncertain. The CDR3 is CASSWTGMDEKLFF. The CDR3 nucleotides are TGCGCCAGCAGCTGGACCGGGATGGATGAAAAACTGTTTTTT.